This T cell receptor (beta chain) was profiled in a study of cytomegalovirus exposure and HLA in healthy donors. Overall study findings and caveats: The listing of fewer than 200 TCR beta chains classed them as cytomegalovirus-associated.

13 Jbeta primers and 60 Vbeta primers were used for the PCR. As handled by the study authors: In a later analysis, the count reached 76 million or so unique TCR beta chains, with roughly 9.9 million shared. Here immunoSEQ multiplex PCR was the method, and the copy in TCRdb shows in-frame clones only, minus some. For V, J and clone size, that table is used; D and trimming come from the DNA. This table has approximately 100,000 clones, roughly 85% appearing once. The V and J ends lost 6 bases and 0 bases respectively, with 12 bases between them. This CDR3 has 15 residues. The V gene's germline CDR1 is MDHEN and CDR2 SYDVKM. In regard to this clone: The antigen is not known.

Sequencing input: PBMCs. The sequence derives from a man aged 35 to 55 in good health and CMV-seropositive. The chain links TRBV28 to TRBJ2-1; D gene ambiguous. The CDR3 DNA is TGTGCCAGCAGCCCCCCGCGGCCCTCCTACAATGAGCAGTTCTTC. Encoded protein: CASSPPRPSYNEQFF.